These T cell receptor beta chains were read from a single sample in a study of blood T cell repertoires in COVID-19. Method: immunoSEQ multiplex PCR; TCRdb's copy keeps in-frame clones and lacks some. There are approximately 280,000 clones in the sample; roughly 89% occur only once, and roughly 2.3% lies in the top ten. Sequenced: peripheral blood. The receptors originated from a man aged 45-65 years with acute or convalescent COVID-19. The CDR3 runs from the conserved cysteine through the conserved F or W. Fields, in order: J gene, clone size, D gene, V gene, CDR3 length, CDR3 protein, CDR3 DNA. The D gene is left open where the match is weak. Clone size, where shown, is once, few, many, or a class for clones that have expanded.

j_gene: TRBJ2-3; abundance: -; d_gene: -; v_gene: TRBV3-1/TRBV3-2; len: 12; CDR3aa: CASSQVVDTQYF; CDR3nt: TGTGCCAGCAGCCAAGTCGTCGATACGCAGTATTTT
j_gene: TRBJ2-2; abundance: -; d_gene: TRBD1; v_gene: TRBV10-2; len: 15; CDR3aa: CASSERTGGTGELFF; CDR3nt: TGCGCCAGCAGTGAGAGGACAGGGGGTACCGGGGAGCTGTTTTTT
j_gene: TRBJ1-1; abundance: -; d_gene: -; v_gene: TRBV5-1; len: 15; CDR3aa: CASSLEPGENTEAFF; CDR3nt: TGCGCCAGCAGCTTAGAACCGGGGGAGAACACTGAAGCTTTCTTT
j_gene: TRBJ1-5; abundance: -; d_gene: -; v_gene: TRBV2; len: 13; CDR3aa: CASTGVRDQPQHF; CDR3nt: TGTGCCAGCACGGGAGTCCGGGATCAGCCCCAGCATTTT
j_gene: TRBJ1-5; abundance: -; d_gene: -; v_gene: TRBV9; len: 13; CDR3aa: CASSVDRNQPQHF; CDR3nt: TGTGCCAGCAGCGTAGACAGGAATCAGCCCCAGCATTTT
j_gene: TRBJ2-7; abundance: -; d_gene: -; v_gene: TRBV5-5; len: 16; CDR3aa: CASSLVPPGSSYEQYF; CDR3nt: TGTGCCAGCAGCTTAGTCCCCCCGGGGAGCTCCTACGAGCAGTACTTC
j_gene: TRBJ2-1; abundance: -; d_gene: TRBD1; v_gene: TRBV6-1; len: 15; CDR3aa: CASSDRQGSYNEQFF; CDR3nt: TGTGCCAGCAGTGACCGACAGGGGTCCTACAATGAGCAGTTCTTC
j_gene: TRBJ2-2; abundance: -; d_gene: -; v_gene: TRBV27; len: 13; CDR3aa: CASSLALAGELFF; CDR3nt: TGTGCCAGCAGCCTAGCTCTGGCCGGGGAGCTGTTTTTT
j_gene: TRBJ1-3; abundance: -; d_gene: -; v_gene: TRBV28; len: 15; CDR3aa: CASSLGGNSGNTIYF; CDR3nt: TGTGCCAGCAGTTTAGGAGGGAACTCTGGAAACACCATATATTTT
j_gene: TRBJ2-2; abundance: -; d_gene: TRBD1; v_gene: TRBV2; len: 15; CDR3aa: CASRGGQADTGELFF; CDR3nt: TGTGCCAGCAGGGGGGGACAGGCGGACACCGGGGAGCTGTTTTTT
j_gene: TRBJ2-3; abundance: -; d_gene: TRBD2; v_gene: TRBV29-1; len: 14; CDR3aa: CSVSRGGSTDTQYF; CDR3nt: TGCAGCGTTTCCCGCGGGGGGAGCACAGATACGCAGTATTTT
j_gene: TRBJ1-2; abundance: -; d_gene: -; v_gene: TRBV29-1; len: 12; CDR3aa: CSARPSGYGYTF; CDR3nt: TGCAGCGCTCGCCCCTCCGGCTATGGCTACACCTTC
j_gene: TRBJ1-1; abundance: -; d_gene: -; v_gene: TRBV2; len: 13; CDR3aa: CASGTTGRIEAFF; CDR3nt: TGTGCCAGCGGAACAACAGGGCGTATTGAAGCTTTCTTT
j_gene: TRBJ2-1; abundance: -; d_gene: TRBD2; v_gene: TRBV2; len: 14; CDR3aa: CASMGLAGYNEQFF; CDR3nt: TGTGCCAGTATGGGACTAGCGGGCTACAATGAGCAGTTCTTC
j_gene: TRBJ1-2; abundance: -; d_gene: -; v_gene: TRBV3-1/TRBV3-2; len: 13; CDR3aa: CASSQRGNYGYTF; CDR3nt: TGTGCCAGCAGCCAACGGGGGAACTATGGCTACACCTTC
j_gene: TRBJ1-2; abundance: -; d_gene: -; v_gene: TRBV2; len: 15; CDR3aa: CASSETARHPYGYTF; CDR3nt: TGTGCCAGCAGTGAAACTGCCCGCCACCCCTATGGCTACACCTTC
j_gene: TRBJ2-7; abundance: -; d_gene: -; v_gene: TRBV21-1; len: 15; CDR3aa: CASSKDPGTGYEQYF; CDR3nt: TGTGCCAGCAGCAAAGACCCCGGGACAGGCTACGAGCAGTACTTC
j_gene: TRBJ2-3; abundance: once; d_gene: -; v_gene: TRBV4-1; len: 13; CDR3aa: CASSPPSQDTQYF; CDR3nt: TGCGCCAGCAGCCCCCCCTCCCAGGATACGCAGTATTTT
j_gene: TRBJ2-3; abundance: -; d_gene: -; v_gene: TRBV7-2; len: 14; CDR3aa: CASSLGSGTDTQYF; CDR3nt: TGTGCCAGCAGCCTCGGGTCCGGCACAGATACGCAGTATTTT
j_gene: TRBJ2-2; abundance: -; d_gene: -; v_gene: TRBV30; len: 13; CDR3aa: CAWTLFGAGELFF; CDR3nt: TGTGCCTGGACTCTCTTCGGGGCCGGGGAGCTGTTTTTT
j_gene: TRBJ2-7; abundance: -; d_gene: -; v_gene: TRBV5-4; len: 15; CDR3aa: CASSLATGIAYEQYF; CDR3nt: TGTGCCAGCAGCTTGGCTACCGGGATAGCCTACGAGCAGTACTTC
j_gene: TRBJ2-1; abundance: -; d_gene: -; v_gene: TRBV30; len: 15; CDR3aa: CAWSRLILANGEQFF; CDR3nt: TGTGCCTGGTCCCGCTTAATACTAGCAAATGGTGAGCAGTTCTTC
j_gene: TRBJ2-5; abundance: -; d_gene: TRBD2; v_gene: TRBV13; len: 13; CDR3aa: CASRWGLGGTQYF; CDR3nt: TGTGCCAGCAGATGGGGACTAGGGGGGACCCAGTACTTC
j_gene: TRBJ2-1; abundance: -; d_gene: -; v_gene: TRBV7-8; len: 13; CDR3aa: CASSLPGVNEQFF; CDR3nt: TGTGCCAGCAGCTTACCAGGGGTTAATGAGCAGTTCTTC
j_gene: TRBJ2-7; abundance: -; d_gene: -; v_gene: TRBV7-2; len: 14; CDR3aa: CASSLSGSNYEQYF; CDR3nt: TGTGCCAGCAGCTTATCGGGGTCAAACTACGAGCAGTACTTC
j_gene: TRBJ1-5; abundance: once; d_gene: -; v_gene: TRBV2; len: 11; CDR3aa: CASSGGQPQHF; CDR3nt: TGTGCCAGCAGTGGAGGGCAGCCCCAGCATTTT
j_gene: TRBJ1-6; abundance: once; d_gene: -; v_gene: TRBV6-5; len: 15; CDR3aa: CASSYSGRYNSPLHF; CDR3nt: TGTGCCAGCAGTTACTCGGGCAGGTATAATTCACCCCTCCACTTT
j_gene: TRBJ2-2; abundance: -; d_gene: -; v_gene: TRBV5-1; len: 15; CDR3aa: CASSLSSTYTGELFF; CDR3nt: TGCGCCAGCAGCTTGTCTTCTACTTACACCGGGGAGCTGTTTTTT
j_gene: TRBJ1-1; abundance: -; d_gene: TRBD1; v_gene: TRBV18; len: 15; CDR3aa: CASSTATGVGTEAFF; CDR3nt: TGTGCCAGCTCAACGGCCACAGGGGTCGGCACTGAAGCTTTCTTT
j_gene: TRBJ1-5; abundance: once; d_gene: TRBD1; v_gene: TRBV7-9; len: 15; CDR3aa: CASSLAGQGREPQHF; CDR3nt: TGTGCCAGCAGCTTAGCGGGACAGGGAAGGGAGCCCCAGCATTTT
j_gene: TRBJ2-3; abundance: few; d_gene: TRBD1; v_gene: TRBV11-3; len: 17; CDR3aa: CASSLGDRGLRTDTQYF; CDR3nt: TGTGCCAGCAGCTTAGGGGACAGGGGATTACGCACAGATACGCAGTATTTT
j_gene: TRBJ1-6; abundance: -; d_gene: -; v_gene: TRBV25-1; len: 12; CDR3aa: CASSVSASPLHF; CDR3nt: TGTGCCAGCAGTGTCAGCGCTTCACCCCTCCACTTT
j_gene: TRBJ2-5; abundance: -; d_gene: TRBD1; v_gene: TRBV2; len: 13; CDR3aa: CASRATGLETQYF; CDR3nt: TGTGCCAGCAGAGCGACAGGGTTAGAGACCCAGTACTTC
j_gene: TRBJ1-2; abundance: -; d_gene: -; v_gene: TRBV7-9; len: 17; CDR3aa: CASTPGEWGAYLYGYTF; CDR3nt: TGTGCCAGCACCCCTGGGGAGTGGGGAGCCTACCTCTATGGCTACACCTTC